The rows below give T cell receptor beta chains drawn from one sample of a study of shared clonotypes between healthy human individuals. Generated by immunoSEQ multiplex PCR, the TCRdb table keeps only in-frame clones and is missing some. Of about 470,000 clones listed, about 76% are singletons. The sample consisted of PBMCs. These receptors were collected from a woman in her thirties or forties in good health. Some clones in this sample may be carry-over from other donors' samples. Both conserved end residues are part of each CDR3. A D gene is named only where the DNA matches it firmly. The size of a clone is reported for some rows only, either as once, few or many, or as a class for expanded clones.

clone_size d_call j_call v_call cdr3_nt cdr3_aa
. TRBD2 TRBJ2-7 TRBV27 TGTGCCAGCCGACGACTAGCGGGAGGGTCGCCCAACTCCTACGAGCAGTACTTC CASRRLAGGSPNSYEQYF
. TRBD1 TRBJ2-1 TRBV6-6 TGTGCCAGCAGACAGGGACAGGGAGTCTACAATGAGCAGTTCTTC CASRQGQGVYNEQFF
. TRBD1 TRBJ1-5 TRBV5-1 TGCGCCAGCAGCGACCGGGACAGGCGTAGCAATCAGCCCCAGCATTTT CASSDRDRRSNQPQHF
. . TRBJ2-3 TRBV28 TGTGCCAGCAGTTTATTTACCAAGAATAGCACAGATACGCAGTATTTT CASSLFTKNSTDTQYF
. . TRBJ2-5 TRBV6-1 TGTGCCAGCAGCGTGCAAGGACAGGGAGGGGAGACCCAGTACTTC CASSVQGQGGETQYF
. . TRBJ2-3 TRBV5-1 TGCGCCAGCAGCTCAAGGCCGGGGGATACGCAGTATTTT CASSSRPGDTQYF
. TRBD1 TRBJ1-5 TRBV11-3 TGTGCCAGCAGCTATAGGACAGGGTATAGCAATCAGCCCCAGCATTTT CASSYRTGYSNQPQHF
. . TRBJ2-1 TRBV7-3 TGTGCCAGCAGCCAACAAGGACTTGGGAATGAGCAGTTCTTC CASSQQGLGNEQFF
. TRBD2 TRBJ2-1 TRBV7-3 TGTGCCAGCAGCTTAATGACTAGCGCGCAATACAATGAGCAGTTCTTC CASSLMTSAQYNEQFF
. . TRBJ1-2 TRBV30 TGTGCCTGGAGTGTGGACATCGGGGATGGCTACACCTTC CAWSVDIGDGYTF
once . TRBJ1-4 TRBV18 TGTGCCAGCTCAGTAGACAGTTCAACTAATGAAAAACTGTTTTTT CASSVDSSTNEKLFF
. . TRBJ2-7 TRBV28 TGTGCCAGCAGTTTTGGGGATTCCGAGCAGTACTTC CASSFGDSEQYF
. TRBD1 TRBJ1-4 TRBV4-1 TGCGCCAGCAGCCAGACCAGAAGACAGGGGGCCTTTTCAACTAATGAAAAACTGTTTTTT CASSQTRRQGAFSTNEKLFF
. TRBD1 TRBJ1-2 TRBV7-2 TGTGCCAGCAGCCGTCCGGGACAGGGATATGGCTACACCTTC CASSRPGQGYGYTF
. . TRBJ2-2 TRBV2 TGTGCCAGCAGTGAGAGGGGGAGGTCCACCGGGGAGCTGTTTTTT CASSERGRSTGELFF
. TRBD1 TRBJ1-1 TRBV7-9 TGTGCCAGCAGCTTACAGGGGGGGACTGAAGCTTTCTTT CASSLQGGTEAFF
. TRBD1 TRBJ1-4 TRBV28 TGTGCCAGCAGTCGACAGGGGTCTAATGAAAAACTGTTTTTT CASSRQGSNEKLFF
. . TRBJ1-1 TRBV6-5 TGTGCCAGCAGTCCCCCGGACAAGAAAGCTTTCTTT CASSPPDKKAFF
. . TRBJ2-7 TRBV5-4 TGTGCCAGCAGCCCTTACCAAACCTACGAGCAGTACTTC CASSPYQTYEQYF
. TRBD2 TRBJ2-7 TRBV5-1 TGCGCCAGCAGCTTGGGTTTCGGGACTAGCGGGGCCTACGAGCAGTACTTC CASSLGFGTSGAYEQYF
. . TRBJ1-2 TRBV9 TGTGCCAGCAGCGGACCGATGACAGTTTTAAACTATGGCTACACCTTC CASSGPMTVLNYGYTF
. TRBD2 TRBJ2-7 TRBV28 TGTGCCAGCACTGGTCAGACGGGAGGGTCCTACGAGCAGTACTTC CASTGQTGGSYEQYF
few . TRBJ2-2 TRBV19 TGTGCCAGTAGTATGGGGAGGGGGCTTGGCACCGGGGAGCTGTTTTTT CASSMGRGLGTGELFF
. TRBD2 TRBJ2-7 TRBV27 TGTGCCAGTTCCTTAGCGGGAGTAGGCTACGAGCAGTACTTC CASSLAGVGYEQYF
. . TRBJ1-5 TRBV28 TGTGCCAGCAGGGATAGCAATCAGCCCCAGCATTTT CASRDSNQPQHF
. TRBD1 TRBJ1-1 TRBV11-1 TGTGCCAGCAGCTCTACAGGGGGCAGGGGGCTCTACGAGGGAGCTTTCTTT CASSSTGGRGLYEGAFF
. . TRBJ2-7 TRBV5-8 TGTGCCAGCAGCTTGGGTGCAGGACGCTCCTACGAGCAGTACTTC CASSLGAGRSYEQYF
. TRBD2 TRBJ2-7 TRBV7-9 TGTGCCAGCAGCCATAGCGGGAGGGCCCTTTACGAGCAGTACTTC CASSHSGRALYEQYF
once . TRBJ1-5 TRBV28 TGTGCCAGCAGTTACAGGACGGGCAATCAGCCCCAGCATTTT CASSYRTGNQPQHF
. . TRBJ1-4 TRBV13 TGTGCCAGCAGCGGTTGGAGGGCTGGTGAAAAACTGTTTTTT CASSGWRAGEKLFF
. . TRBJ1-2 TRBV9 TGTGCCAGCAGCACCTCCGGGGGGGGCTATGGCTACACCTTC CASSTSGGGYGYTF
. . TRBJ2-2 TRBV5-1 TGCGCCAGCAGCTTGGGGACCCCTGGCACCGGGGAGCTGTTTTTT CASSLGTPGTGELFF
. . TRBJ2-5 TRBV6-5 TGTGCCAGCAGCCGACACATCGTGGAGACCCAGTACTTC CASSRHIVETQYF
few TRBD2 TRBJ2-1 TRBV4-3 TGCGCCAGCAGCCAAGACACCAGCGGGATGCCCCTGTTCTTC CASSQDTSGMPLFF
few . TRBJ2-7 TRBV1 TGCACCAGCAGCCTGGGGGGGCTGAGGGGTATGATAGGGCAGTACTTC CTSSLGGLRGMIGQYF
. . TRBJ2-7 TRBV9 TGTGCCAGCTCCCAGTTAGCGGAAGCCTACGAGCAGTACTTC CASSQLAEAYEQYF
. . TRBJ2-2 TRBV5-1 TGCGCCAGCAGCTTGGACCCGGACAGTCTAAGCACCGGGGAGCTGTTTTTT CASSLDPDSLSTGELFF
few TRBD1 TRBJ1-5 TRBV19 TGTGCCAGTAGTATAGCCCGAGCACGACAGGGAGCTCAGCCCCAGCATTTT CASSIARARQGAQPQHF
few . TRBJ2-7 TRBV9 TGTGCCAGCAGCCCACGGGAGAGATCCTACGAGCAGTACTTC CASSPRERSYEQYF
few . TRBJ1-5 TRBV21-1 TGTGCCAGCAGCAAGTCAGGCAGGTGCCCTGATCAGCCCCAGCATTTT CASSKSGRCPDQPQHF
few . TRBJ2-2 TRBV5-1 TGCGCCAGCAGCTTGGTTCGGGACGGACTAACTACTGGCGGGGAGCTGTTTTTT CASSLVRDGLTTGGELFF